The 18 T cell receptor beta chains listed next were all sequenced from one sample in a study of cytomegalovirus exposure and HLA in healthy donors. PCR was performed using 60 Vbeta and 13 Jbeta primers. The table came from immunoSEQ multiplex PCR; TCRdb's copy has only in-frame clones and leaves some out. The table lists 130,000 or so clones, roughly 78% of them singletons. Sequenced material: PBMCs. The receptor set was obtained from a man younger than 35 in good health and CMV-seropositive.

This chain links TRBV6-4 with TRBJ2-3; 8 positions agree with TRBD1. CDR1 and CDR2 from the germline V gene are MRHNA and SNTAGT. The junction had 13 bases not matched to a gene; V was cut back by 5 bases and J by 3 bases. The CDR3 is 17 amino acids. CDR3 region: CASSPPDRQGRTDTQYF. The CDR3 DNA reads TGTGCCAGCAGTCCCCCAGACAGACAGGGGAGGACAGATACGCAGTATTTT.

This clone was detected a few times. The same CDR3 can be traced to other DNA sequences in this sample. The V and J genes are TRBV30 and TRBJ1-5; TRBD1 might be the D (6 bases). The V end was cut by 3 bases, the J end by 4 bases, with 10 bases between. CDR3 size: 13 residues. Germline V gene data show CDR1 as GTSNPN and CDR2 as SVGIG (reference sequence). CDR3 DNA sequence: TGTGCCTGGAGCCAGGGGTCGAATCAGCCCCAGCATTTT. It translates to CAWSQGSNQPQHF.

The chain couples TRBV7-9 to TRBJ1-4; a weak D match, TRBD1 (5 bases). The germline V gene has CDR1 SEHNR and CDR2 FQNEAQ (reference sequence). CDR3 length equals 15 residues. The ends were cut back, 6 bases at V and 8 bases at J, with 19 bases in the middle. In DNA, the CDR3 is TGTGCCAGCAGTGGGGGAGGTATAGTAGGAGAAAAACTGTTTTTT. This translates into CASSGGGIVGEKLFF.

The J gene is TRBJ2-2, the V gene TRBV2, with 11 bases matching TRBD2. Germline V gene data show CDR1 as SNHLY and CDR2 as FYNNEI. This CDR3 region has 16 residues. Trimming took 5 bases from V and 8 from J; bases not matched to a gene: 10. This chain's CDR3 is CASSSRLAGLVGELFF. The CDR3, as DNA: TGTGCCAGCAGTTCCCGACTAGCGGGACTGGTTGGGGAGCTGTTTTTT.

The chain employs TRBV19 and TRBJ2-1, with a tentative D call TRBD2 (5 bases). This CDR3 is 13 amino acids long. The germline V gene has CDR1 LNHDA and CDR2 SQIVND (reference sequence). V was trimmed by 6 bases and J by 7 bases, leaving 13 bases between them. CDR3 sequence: CASRWRGSNEQFF. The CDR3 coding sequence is TGTGCCAGTAGATGGCGAGGGTCTAATGAGCAGTTCTTC.

CDR3 amino acids: CASSRPGQGRGTEAFF. The DNA of the CDR3 is TGTGCCAGCAGCAGACCGGGACAGGGGAGGGGCACTGAAGCTTTCTTT. The rearrangement uses TRBV5-8 and TRBJ1-1; TRBD1 aligns across 10 bases. Germline CDR1 and CDR2: SGHTS and YDEGEE. The V segment lost 4 bases and the J segment 4 bases; nucleotides outside the gene matches: 10. The length of the CDR3 is 16 residues.

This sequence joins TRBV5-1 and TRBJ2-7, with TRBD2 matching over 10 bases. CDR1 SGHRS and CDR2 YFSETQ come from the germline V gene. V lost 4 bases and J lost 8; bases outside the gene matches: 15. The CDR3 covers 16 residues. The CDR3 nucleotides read TGCGCCAGCAGCAAAAACGGGGGGACTAGCGCTGAAAAGCAGTACTTC. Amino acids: CASSKNGGTSAEKQYF.

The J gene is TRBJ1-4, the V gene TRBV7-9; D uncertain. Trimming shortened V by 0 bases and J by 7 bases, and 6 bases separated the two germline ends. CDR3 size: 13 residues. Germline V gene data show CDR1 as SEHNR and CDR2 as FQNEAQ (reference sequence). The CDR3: CASSLAAGEKLFF. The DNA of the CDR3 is TGTGCCAGCAGCTTAGCCGCGGGTGAAAAACTGTTTTTT.

Here the CDR3 DNA reads TGTGCCAGCAGCTATAGCGGGAGCTACGAGCAGTACTTC. Amino acid sequence: CASSYSGSYEQYF. The chain links TRBV5-6 to TRBJ2-7; 9 nucleotides align to TRBD2. This CDR3 region has 13 residues. Germline trimming cut 3 bases from V and 3 bases from J; bases unmatched to any gene: 1. From germline, CDR1 is SGHDT and CDR2 YYEEEE. The whole variable domain, filled in from reference TRBV5-6 and TRBJ2-7, reads DAGVTQSPTHLIKTRGQQVTLRCSPKSGHDTVSWYQQALGQGPQFIFQYYEEEERQRGNFPDRFSGHQFPNYSSELNVNALLLGDSALYLCASSYSGSYEQYFGPGTRLTVT.

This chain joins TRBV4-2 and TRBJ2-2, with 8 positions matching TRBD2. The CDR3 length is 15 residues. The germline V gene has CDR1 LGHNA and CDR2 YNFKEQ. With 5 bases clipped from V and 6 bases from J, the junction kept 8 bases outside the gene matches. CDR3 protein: CASSSASGSPGELFF. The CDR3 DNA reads TGTGCCAGCAGCTCCGCGAGCGGGAGTCCCGGGGAGCTGTTTTTT.

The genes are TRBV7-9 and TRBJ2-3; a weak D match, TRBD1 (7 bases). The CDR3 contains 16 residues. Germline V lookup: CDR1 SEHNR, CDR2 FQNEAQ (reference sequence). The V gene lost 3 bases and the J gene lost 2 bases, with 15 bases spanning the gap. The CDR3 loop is CASSLPEGAYTDTQYF. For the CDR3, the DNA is TGTGCCAGCAGCTTGCCGGAGGGGGCGTACACAGATACGCAGTATTTT.

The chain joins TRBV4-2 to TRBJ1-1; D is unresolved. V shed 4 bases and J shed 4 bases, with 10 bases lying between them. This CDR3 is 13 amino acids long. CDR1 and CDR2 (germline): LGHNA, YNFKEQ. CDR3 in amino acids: CASSPTRGTEAFF. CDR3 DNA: TGTGCCAGCAGCCCTACTCGGGGCACTGAAGCTTTCTTT.

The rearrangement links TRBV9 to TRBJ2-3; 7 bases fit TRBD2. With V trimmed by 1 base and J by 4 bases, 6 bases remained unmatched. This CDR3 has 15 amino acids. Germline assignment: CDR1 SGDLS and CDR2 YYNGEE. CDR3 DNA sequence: TGTGCCAGCAGCGTATTCGCGGGAGTATCAGATACGCAGTATTTT. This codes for CASSVFAGVSDTQYF.

CDR3 amino acids: CASSSPADRSGNTIYF. Written as DNA, the CDR3 is TGTGCCAGCAGCTCACCGGCGGACAGGTCCGGAAACACCATATATTTT. The chain recombines TRBV7-9 with TRBJ1-3; TRBD1 agrees at 7 bases. The V gene's germline CDR1 is SEHNR and CDR2 FQNEAQ (reference sequence). Unmatched junction bases numbered 10, after V lost 4 bases and J lost 4 bases. The CDR3 covers 16 residues.

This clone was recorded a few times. The CDR3 coding sequence is TGTGCCAGTAGTAGCGGAGTGCAGTTCTTC. Amino acid sequence: CASSSGVQFF. The chain recombines TRBV19 with TRBJ2-1; D gene ambiguous. The CDR3 has 10 residues. Looked up from germline, CDR1 is LNHDA and CDR2 is SQIVND (reference sequence). The V gene lost 4 bases and the J gene lost 12 bases, with 7 bases spanning the gap. The full variable domain, rest sourced from reference TRBV19 and TRBJ2-1, is DGGITQSPKYLFRKEGQNVTLSCEQNLNHDAMYWYRQDPGQGLRLIYYSQIVNDFQKGDIAEGYSVSREKKESFPLTVTSAQKNPTAFYLCASSSGVQFFGPGTRLTVL.

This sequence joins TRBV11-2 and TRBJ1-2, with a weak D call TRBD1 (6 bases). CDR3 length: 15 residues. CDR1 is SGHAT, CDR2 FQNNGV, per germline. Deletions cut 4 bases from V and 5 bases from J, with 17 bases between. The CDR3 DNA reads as TGTGCCAGCAGCTCCTCCCCGACAGGAATTTATGGCTACACCTTC. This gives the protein CASSSSPTGIYGYTF.

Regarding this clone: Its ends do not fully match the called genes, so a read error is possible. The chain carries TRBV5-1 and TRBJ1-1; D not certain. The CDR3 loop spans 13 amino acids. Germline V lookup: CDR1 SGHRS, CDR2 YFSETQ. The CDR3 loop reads CAGSLDLLTEAFF. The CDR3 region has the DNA TGCGCCGGCAGCTTGGATCTTTTAACTGAAGCTTTCTTT. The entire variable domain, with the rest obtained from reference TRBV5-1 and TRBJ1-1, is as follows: KAGVTQTPRYLIKTRGQQVTLSCSPISGHRSVSWYQQTPGQGLQFLFEYFSETQRNKGNFPGRFSGRQFSNSRSEMNVSTLELGDSALYLCAGSLDLLTEAFFGQGTRLTVV.

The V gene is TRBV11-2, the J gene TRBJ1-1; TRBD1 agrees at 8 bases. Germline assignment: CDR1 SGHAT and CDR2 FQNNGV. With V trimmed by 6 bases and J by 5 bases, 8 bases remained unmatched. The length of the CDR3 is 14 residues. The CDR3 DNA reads TGTGCCAGCAGATTTAGGACAGGGATTACTGAAGCTTTCTTT. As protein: CASRFRTGITEAFF.